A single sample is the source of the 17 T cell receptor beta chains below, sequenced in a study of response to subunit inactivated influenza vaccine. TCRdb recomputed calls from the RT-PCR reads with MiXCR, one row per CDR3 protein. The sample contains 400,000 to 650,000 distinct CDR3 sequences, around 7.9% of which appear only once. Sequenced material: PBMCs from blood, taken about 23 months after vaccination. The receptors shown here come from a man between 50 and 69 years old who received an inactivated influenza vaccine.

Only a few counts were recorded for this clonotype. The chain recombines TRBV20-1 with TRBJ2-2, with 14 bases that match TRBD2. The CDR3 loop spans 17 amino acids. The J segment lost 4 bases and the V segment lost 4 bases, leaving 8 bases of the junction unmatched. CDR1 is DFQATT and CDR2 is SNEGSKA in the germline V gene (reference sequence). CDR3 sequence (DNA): TGCAGTGCTAAGGGACTAGCGGGGGTTGTGGGCACCGGGGAGCTGTTTTTT. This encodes CSAKGLAGVVGTGELFF.

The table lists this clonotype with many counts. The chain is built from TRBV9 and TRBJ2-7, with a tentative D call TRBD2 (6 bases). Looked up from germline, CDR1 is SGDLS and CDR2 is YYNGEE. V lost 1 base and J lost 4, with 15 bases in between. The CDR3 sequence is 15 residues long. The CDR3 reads CASSVRSGRGYEQYF. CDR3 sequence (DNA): TGTGCCAGCAGCGTAAGGTCCGGGAGAGGGTACGAGCAGTACTTC.

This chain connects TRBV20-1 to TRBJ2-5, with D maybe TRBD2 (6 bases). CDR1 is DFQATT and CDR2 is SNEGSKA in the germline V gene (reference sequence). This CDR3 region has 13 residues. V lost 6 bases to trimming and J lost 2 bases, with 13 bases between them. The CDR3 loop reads CSAARGWQETQYF. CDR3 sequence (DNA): TGCAGTGCGGCCCGGGGGTGGCAAGAGACCCAGTACTTC.

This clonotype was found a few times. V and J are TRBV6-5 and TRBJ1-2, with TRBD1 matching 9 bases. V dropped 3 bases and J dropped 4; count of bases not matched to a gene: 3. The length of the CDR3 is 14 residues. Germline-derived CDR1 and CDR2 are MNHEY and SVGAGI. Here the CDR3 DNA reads TGTGCCAGCAGTTATGCGGGACAGGGCTATGGCTACACCTTC. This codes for CASSYAGQGYGYTF.

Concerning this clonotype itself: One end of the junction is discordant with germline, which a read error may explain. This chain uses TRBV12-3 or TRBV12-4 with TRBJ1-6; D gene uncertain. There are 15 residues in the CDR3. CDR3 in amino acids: CASSLLWGNNSPFHF. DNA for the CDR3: TGTGCCAGCAGTTTATTGTGGGGAAACAATTCACCCTTCCACTTT.

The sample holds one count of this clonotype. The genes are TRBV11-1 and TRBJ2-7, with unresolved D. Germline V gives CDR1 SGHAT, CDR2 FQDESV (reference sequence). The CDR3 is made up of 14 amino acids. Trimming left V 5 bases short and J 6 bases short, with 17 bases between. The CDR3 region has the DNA TGTGCCAGCAGCCAAGGACGGTCCCTAGGCGAGCAGTACTTC. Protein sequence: CASSQGRSLGEQYF.

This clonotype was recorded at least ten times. The CDR3 coding sequence is TGTGCCAGCAGCTCCGGGACGTCGAGCTGCACCTTC. This translates into CASSSGTSSCTF. This rearrangement joins TRBV7-2 to TRBJ1-2, with D perhaps TRBD1 (5 bases). V shed 4 bases and J shed 13 bases, with 16 bases lying between them. The CDR3 totals 12 residues. Germline V lookup: CDR1 SGHTA, CDR2 FQGNSA. Filled out from reference TRBV7-2 and TRBJ1-2, the complete variable domain reads GAGVSQSPSNKVTEKGKDVELRCDPISGHTALYWYRQSLGQGLEFLIYFQGNSAPDKSGLPSDRFSAERTGGSVSTLTIQRTQQEDSAVYLCASSSGTSSCTFGSGTRLTVV.

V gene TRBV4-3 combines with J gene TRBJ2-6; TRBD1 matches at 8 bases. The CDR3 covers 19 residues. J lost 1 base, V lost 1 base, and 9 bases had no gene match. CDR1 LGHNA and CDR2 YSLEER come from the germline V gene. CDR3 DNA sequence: TGCGCCAGCAGCCAAGTGGCAGGGGGCTTTTCATCTGGGGCCAACGTCCTGACTTTC. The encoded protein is CASSQVAGGFSSGANVLTF.

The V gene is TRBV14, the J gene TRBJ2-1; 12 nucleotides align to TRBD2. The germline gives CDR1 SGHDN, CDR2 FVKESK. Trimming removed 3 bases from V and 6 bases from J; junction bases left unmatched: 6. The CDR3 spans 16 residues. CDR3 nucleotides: TGTGCCAGCAGCCACCGACTAGCGGGGGCCCCCAATGAGCAGTTCTTC. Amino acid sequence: CASSHRLAGAPNEQFF.

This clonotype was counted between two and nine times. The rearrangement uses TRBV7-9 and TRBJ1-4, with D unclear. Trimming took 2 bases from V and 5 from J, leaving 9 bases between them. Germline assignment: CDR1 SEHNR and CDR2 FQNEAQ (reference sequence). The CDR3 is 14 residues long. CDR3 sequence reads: CASSLMGRNEKLFF. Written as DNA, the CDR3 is TGTGCCAGCAGCTTAATGGGAAGAAATGAAAAACTGTTTTTT.

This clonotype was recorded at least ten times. The CDR3 nucleotides are TGCGCCAGCAGCCCCCCAGCAGCGGGGTCCTACAATGAGCAGTTCTTC. Its translation is CASSPPAAGSYNEQFF. This chain joins TRBV5-1 and TRBJ2-1; TRBD2 matches at 7 bases. Per the germline V gene, CDR1 is SGHRS and CDR2 is YFSETQ. The ends lost 4 bases at V and 1 base at J; junction bases unmatched: 8. CDR3 length equals 16 residues.

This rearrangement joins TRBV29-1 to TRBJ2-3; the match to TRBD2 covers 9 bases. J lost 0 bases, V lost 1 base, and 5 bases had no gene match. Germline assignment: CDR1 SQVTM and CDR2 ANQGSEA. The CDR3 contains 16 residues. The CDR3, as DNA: TGCAGCGTTGAAGTGAGACTAGCGGATAGCACAGATACGCAGTATTTT. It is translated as CSVEVRLADSTDTQYF.

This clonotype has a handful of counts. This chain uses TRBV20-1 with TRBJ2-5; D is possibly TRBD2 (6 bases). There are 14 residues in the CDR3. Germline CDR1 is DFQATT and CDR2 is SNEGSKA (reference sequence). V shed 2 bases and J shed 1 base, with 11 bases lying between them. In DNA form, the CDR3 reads TGCAGTGCTAGATCCCGGGGGATCCAAGAGACCCAGTACTTC. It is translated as CSARSRGIQETQYF.

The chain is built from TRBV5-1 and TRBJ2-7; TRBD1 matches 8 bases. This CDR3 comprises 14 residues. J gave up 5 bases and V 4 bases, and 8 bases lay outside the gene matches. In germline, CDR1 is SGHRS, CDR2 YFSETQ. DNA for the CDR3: TGCGCCAGCAGCCCTAGGACAGGGAGCGACGAGCAGTACTTC. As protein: CASSPRTGSDEQYF.

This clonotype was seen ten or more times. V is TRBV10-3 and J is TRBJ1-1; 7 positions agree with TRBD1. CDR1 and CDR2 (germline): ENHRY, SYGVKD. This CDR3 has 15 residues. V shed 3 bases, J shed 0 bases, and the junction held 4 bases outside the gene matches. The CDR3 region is CAISESGQMNTEAFF. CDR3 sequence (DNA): TGTGCCATCAGTGAATCGGGACAGATGAACACTGAAGCTTTCTTT.

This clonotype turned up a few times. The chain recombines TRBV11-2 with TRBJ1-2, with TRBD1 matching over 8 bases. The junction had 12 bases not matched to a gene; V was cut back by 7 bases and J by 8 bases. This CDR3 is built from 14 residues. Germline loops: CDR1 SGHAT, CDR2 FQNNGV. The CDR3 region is CASTLHQGAMGYTF. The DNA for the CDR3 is TGTGCCAGCACCCTTCATCAGGGGGCGATGGGCTACACCTTC.

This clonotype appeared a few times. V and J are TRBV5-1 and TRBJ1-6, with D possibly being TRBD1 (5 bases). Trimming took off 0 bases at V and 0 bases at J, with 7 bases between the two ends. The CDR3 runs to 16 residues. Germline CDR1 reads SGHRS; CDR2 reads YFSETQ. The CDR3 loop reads CASSLDQGSYNSPLHF. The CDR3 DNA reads TGCGCCAGCAGCTTGGATCAGGGCTCCTATAATTCACCCCTCCACTTT.